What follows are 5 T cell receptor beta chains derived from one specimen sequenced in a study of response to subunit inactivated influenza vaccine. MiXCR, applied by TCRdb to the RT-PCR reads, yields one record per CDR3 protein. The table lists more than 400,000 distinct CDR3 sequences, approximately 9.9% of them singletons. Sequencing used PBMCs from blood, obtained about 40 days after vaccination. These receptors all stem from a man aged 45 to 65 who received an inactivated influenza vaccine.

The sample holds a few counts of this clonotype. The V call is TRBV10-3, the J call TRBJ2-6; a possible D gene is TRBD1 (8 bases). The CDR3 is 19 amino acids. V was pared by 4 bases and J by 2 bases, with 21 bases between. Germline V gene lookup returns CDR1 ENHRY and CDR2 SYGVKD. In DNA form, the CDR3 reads TGTGCCATCAGTGGTGCGAGGACAGGGAGGGGACCTGGGGCCAACGTCCTGACTTTC. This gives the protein CAISGARTGRGPGANVLTF.

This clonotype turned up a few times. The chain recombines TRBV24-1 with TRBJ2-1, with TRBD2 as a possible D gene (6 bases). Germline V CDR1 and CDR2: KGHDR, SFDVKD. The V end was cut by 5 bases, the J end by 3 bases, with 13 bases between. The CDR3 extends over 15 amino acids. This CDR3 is CATSGVAEFYNEQFF. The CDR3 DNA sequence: TGTGCCACCAGTGGGGTAGCGGAGTTCTACAATGAGCAGTTCTTC.

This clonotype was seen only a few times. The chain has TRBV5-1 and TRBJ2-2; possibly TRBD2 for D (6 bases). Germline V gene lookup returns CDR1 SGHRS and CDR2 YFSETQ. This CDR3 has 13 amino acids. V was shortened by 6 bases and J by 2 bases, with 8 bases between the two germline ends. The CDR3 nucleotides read TGCGCCAGCAACGGGGGAAACACCGGGGAGCTGTTTTTT. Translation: CASNGGNTGELFF.

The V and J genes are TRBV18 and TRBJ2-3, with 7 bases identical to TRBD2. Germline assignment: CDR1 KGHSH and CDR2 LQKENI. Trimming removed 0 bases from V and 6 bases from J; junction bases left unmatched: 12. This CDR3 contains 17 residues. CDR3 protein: CASSPPNAGDPGDTQYF. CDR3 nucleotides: TGTGCCAGCTCACCACCCAACGCGGGGGATCCGGGGGATACGCAGTATTTT.

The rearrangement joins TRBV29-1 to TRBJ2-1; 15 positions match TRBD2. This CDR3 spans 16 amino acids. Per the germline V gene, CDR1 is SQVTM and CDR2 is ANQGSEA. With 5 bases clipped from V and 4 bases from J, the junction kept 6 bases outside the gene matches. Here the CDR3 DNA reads TGCAGCGTTAGGGGACTAGCGGGAGGCAGTTACAATGAGCAGTTCTTC. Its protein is CSVRGLAGGSYNEQFF.